These 3 T cell receptor beta chains were all obtained from the same sample, sequenced in a study of T cell changes during pregnancy in multiple sclerosis. The assay was immunoSEQ multiplex PCR, and TCRdb's table has in-frame clones only and misses some. The table has tens of thousands of clones, approximately 94% seen once. Here the sequenced sample was CD4+ T cells from peripheral blood mononuclear cells, taken after pregnancy. These TCRs come from a female donor with multiple sclerosis, enrolled in a pregnancy study.

The chain employs TRBV6-1 and TRBJ2-7; 8 nucleotides line up with TRBD1. The CDR3 runs 13 residues. With 10 bases clipped from V and 0 bases from J, the junction kept 5 bases outside the gene matches. CDR1 and CDR2 from the germline V gene are MNHNS and SASEGT. CDR3 coding DNA: TGTGCCACCCGACAGGGGAGCTCCTACGAGCAGTACTTC. It translates to CATRQGSSYEQYF.

This rearrangement joins TRBV6-5 to TRBJ1-3; possibly TRBD1 for D (5 bases). V was clipped by 0 bases and J by 2 bases, with 8 bases between them. Germline loops: CDR1 MNHEY, CDR2 SVGAGI. The CDR3 length is 15 residues. This chain's CDR3 is CASSYSPGAGNTIYF. DNA of the CDR3: TGTGCCAGCAGTTACTCGCCGGGGGCTGGAAACACCATATATTTT.

V usage is TRBV5-1 and J usage is TRBJ2-2; TRBD2 aligns across 14 bases. This CDR3 region has 16 residues. Germline V gives CDR1 SGHRS, CDR2 YFSETQ. V was pared by 4 bases and J by 4 bases, with 3 bases of the junction left unmatched. Here the CDR3 DNA reads TGCGCCAGCAGCCCCGGACTAGCGGGGGGCACCGGGGAGCTGTTTTTT. Its protein is CASSPGLAGGTGELFF.